These 16 T cell receptor beta chains came from one sample sequenced in a study of blood T cell repertoires in COVID-19. TCRdb's table, derived via immunoSEQ multiplex PCR, lists solely in-frame clones and lacks some. The data show roughly 220,000 clones, roughly 82% seen once. The material sequenced was peripheral blood. Receptor source: a woman between 35 and 50 years old who had recovered from COVID-19.

J is TRBJ2-1 and V is TRBV7-2; 7 bases align to TRBD1. Unmatched junction bases numbered 11, after V lost 1 base and J lost 8 bases. The CDR3 loop spans 16 amino acids. The germline gives CDR1 SGHTA, CDR2 FQGNSA. CDR3 in amino acids: CASSLDGQVEEHEQFF. DNA for the CDR3: TGTGCCAGCAGCTTAGACGGACAGGTCGAGGAACATGAGCAGTTCTTC.

The chain links TRBV28 to TRBJ1-5, with no clear D. The V gene's germline CDR1 is MDHEN and CDR2 SYDVKM. V was pared by 5 bases and J by 15 bases, with 20 bases between. The CDR3 totals 13 residues. The CDR3 DNA reads as TGTGCCAGCAGTACCTCCCCGAGAGGGCCAAGGCATTTT. This translates into CASSTSPRGPRHF.

Points on this clone: In the same sample, other DNA sequences code for this CDR3. The chain uses TRBV9 and TRBJ2-2; D is unresolved. Trimming took off 0 bases at V and 6 bases at J, with 9 bases between the two ends. The length of the CDR3 is 14 residues. Germline V gives CDR1 SGDLS, CDR2 YYNGEE. The CDR3 loop is CASSVVSGAGELFF. The CDR3 coding sequence is TGTGCCAGCAGCGTAGTCTCAGGCGCCGGGGAGCTGTTTTTT.

This clone came up once. The chain combines TRBV6-6 with TRBJ2-2; TRBD2 matches at 7 bases. The germline CDR1 and CDR2 sequences are MNHNY and SVGAGI (reference sequence). J lost 5 bases, V lost 4 bases, and 7 bases had no gene match. The CDR3 totals 15 residues. In DNA form, the CDR3 reads TGTGCCAGCAGTTTAAGCGGGGAAGGGACCGGGGAGCTGTTTTTT. Protein sequence: CASSLSGEGTGELFF.

The chain couples TRBV21-1 to TRBJ2-2; TRBD1, the table's D call, lacks a check against the DNA. TRBV21-1 is tagged as a pseudogene. The CDR3 loop spans 11 amino acids. The CDR3 sequence is CASGYTGELFF. CDR3 sequence (DNA): TGTGCCAGCGGCTACACCGGGGAGCTGTTTTTT.

The genes are TRBV12-3 or TRBV12-4 and TRBJ1-2; 7 nucleotides match TRBD1. V shed 6 bases, J shed 3 bases, and the junction held 4 bases outside the gene matches. The CDR3 spans 13 residues. The CDR3 sequence: CASRGTVDYGYTF. The CDR3 DNA sequence: TGTGCCAGCAGAGGGACAGTGGACTATGGCTACACCTTC.

V and J are TRBV6-2 or TRBV6-3 and TRBJ2-5; 7 bases align to TRBD2. V lost 2 bases and J lost 4; bases outside the gene matches: 7. This CDR3 comprises 15 residues. Germline CDR1 MNHEY, CDR2 SVGEGT. The CDR3 reads CASSYGGGRRETQYF. The CDR3 nucleotides read TGTGCCAGCAGTTACGGGGGGGGTCGTCGAGAGACCCAGTACTTC.

There are a few counts of this clone. Within the sample, other DNA sequences also encode this same CDR3. This sequence joins TRBV3-1 (or the pseudogene TRBV3-2) and TRBJ1-2; 7 bases are a match to TRBD1. This CDR3 comprises 14 residues. The J segment lost 3 bases and the V segment lost 3 bases, leaving 4 bases of the junction unmatched. Germline values: CDR1 LGHDT, CDR2 YNNKEL (reference sequence). The CDR3 loop is CASSQAGGDYGYTF. The CDR3 DNA reads as TGTGCCAGCAGCCAGGCAGGGGGAGACTATGGCTACACCTTC.

This sequence joins TRBV6-5 and TRBJ1-1, with a possible D match to TRBD1 (5 bases). Germline V gene data show CDR1 as MNHEY and CDR2 as SVGAGI. The CDR3 is 15 residues long. V lost 5 bases and J lost 2, with 15 bases in between. The CDR3 DNA reads as TGTGCCAGCAGTAGGTGGGGCAGAGGAAACACTGAAGCTTTCTTT. This translates into CASSRWGRGNTEAFF.

The rearrangement uses TRBV7-8 and TRBJ1-2; D is perhaps TRBD1 (6 bases). V gave up 6 bases and J gave up 2 bases, with 7 bases separating them. The CDR3 extends over 12 amino acids. In germline, CDR1 is SGHVS, CDR2 FQNEAQ. The CDR3: CASRDSNYGYTF. CDR3 bases: TGTGCCAGCAGGGACAGCAACTATGGCTACACCTTC.

V gene TRBV15 combines with J gene TRBJ1-4; D is possibly TRBD1 (6 bases). The CDR3 has 16 amino acids. V dropped 5 bases and J dropped 8 bases, with 21 bases sitting between them. Germline V CDR1 and CDR2: LNHNV, YYDKDF (reference sequence). CDR3: CATSRVGTGNREKLFF. DNA for the CDR3: TGTGCCACCAGCCGAGTGGGAACAGGGAACAGGGAAAAACTGTTTTTT.

The chain joins TRBV7-2 to TRBJ1-2, with a weak D call TRBD1 (6 bases). Germline V gene lookup returns CDR1 SGHTA and CDR2 FQGNSA. V dropped 5 bases and J dropped 8 bases, with 18 bases sitting between them. This CDR3 is 14 amino acids long. Written as DNA, the CDR3 is TGTGCCAGCAGCCCGGAACAGGGCCTTCAGGGCTACACCTTC. Translation: CASSPEQGLQGYTF.

The J gene is TRBJ1-1, the V gene TRBV11-3, with D maybe TRBD1 (6 bases). Germline V lookup: CDR1 SGHNT, CDR2 YENEEA. The CDR3 runs 15 residues. V was trimmed by 0 bases and J by 5 bases, leaving 13 bases between them. The CDR3 DNA sequence: TGTGCCAGCAGCTTAGATGGTTTTAGGGGGACTGAAGCTTTCTTT. It codes for CASSLDGFRGTEAFF.

This clone was observed at least ten times. DNA for the CDR3: TGTGCCAGCAGCCAAGAACCGGGATCTAAGTCTGAAGCTTTCTTT. Translating gives CASSQEPGSKSEAFF. The chain joins TRBV4-2 to TRBJ1-1; unclear D gene. The germline gives CDR1 LGHNA, CDR2 YNFKEQ. The CDR3 is 15 amino acids. V lost 0 bases, J lost 6 bases, and 14 bases lay in between.

The chain couples TRBV12-5 to TRBJ1-2; perhaps TRBD1 as D (6 bases). Trimming stripped 2 bases from V and 4 bases from J, with 23 bases between. In germline, CDR1 is LGHNT, CDR2 FRNRAP. This CDR3 is built from 18 residues. The DNA for the CDR3 is TGTGCTAGTGGTTTGATTTTAACAGGGAGGGATGGTAGCTATGGCTACACCTTC. Translation gives CASGLILTGRDGSYGYTF. Full variable domain (outside the CDR3, taken from reference TRBV12-5 and TRBJ1-2): DARVTQTPRHKVTEMGQEVTMRCQPILGHNTVFWYRQTMMQGLELLAYFRNRAPLDDSGMPKDRFSAEMPDATLATLKIQPSEPRDSAVYFCASGLILTGRDGSYGYTFGSGTRLTVV.

This clone has more than one count but fewer than ten. This chain uses TRBV24-1 with TRBJ2-5; a possible D gene is TRBD1 (6 bases). The CDR3 is made up of 13 amino acids. V was shortened by 9 bases and J by 4 bases, with 14 bases between the two germline ends. Germline loops: CDR1 KGHDR, CDR2 SFDVKD. The CDR3 region is CATSRGTSETQYF. The CDR3 region has the DNA TGTGCCACCTCTAGAGGGACATCAGAGACCCAGTACTTC.